This T cell receptor (beta chain) was observed in a study of blood T cell repertoires in COVID-19. In this sample, this clone turned up a few times. The table came from immunoSEQ multiplex PCR; TCRdb's copy has only in-frame clones and leaves some out. The sample lists about 230,000 clones; roughly 88% were seen once. V shed 3 bases, J shed 7 bases, and the junction held 11 bases outside the gene matches. In germline, CDR1 is MNHNS, CDR2 SASEGT. The CDR3 consists of 16 residues. The specimen was PBMCs or T cells enriched from blood (not recorded which). The sequence came from a woman between 40 and 50 years old with acute COVID-19. The V call is TRBV6-1, the J call TRBJ2-1; 8 nucleotides align to TRBD2. CDR3 region: CASSDGLGASGNEQFF. CDR3 DNA sequence: TGTGCCAGCAGTGACGGGCTTGGGGCTAGCGGGAATGAGCAGTTCTTC.